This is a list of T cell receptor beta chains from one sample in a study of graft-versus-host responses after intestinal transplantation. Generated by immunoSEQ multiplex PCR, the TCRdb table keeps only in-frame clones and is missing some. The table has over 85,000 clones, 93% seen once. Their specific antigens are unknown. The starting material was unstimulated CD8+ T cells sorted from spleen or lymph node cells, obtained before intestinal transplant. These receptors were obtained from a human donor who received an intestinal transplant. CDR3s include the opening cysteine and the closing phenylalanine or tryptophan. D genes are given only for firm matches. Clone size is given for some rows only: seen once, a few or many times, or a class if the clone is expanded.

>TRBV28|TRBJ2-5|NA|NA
CASSSWTGFPPGGQYF
TGTGCCAGCAGTTCCTGGACAGGCTTTCCACCGGGGGGCCAGTACTTC
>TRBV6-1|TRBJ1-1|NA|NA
CASRPTAWTEAFF
TGTGCCAGCAGGCCAACGGCTTGGACTGAAGCTTTCTTT
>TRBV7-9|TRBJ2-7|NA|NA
CASSLGAYEQYF
TGTGCCAGCAGCCTGGGTGCCTACGAGCAGTACTTC
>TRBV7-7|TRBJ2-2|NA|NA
CASSPVPTNTGELFF
TGTGCTAGCAGCCCCGTCCCTACGAACACCGGGGAGCTGTTTTTT
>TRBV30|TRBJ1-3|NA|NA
CAWRGTYPGNTIYF
TGTGCCTGGAGGGGGACATATCCCGGAAACACCATATATTTT
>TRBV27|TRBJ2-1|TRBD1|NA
CASGQGVYNEQFF
TGTGCCAGCGGACAGGGGGTCTACAATGAGCAGTTCTTC
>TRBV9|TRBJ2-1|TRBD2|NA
CASSVEDSGGAYNEQFF
TGTGCCAGCAGCGTAGAGGATAGCGGGGGGGCCTACAATGAGCAGTTCTTC
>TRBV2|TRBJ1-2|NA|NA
CASSQGGLNYGYTF
TGTGCCAGCAGCCAAGGGGGGCTGAACTATGGCTACACCTTC
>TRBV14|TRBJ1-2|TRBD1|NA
CASSQLSQGPSYGYTF
TGTGCCAGCAGTCAGCTCTCACAGGGGCCTTCCTATGGCTACACCTTC
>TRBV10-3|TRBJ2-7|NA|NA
CATQGGSSYEQYF
TGTGCCACACAGGGCGGGAGCTCCTACGAGCAGTACTTC
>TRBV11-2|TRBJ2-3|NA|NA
CASSPSGNTDTQYF
TGTGCCAGCAGTCCTTCTGGTAACACAGATACGCAGTATTTT
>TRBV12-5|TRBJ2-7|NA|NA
CASGKSGHFTYEQYF
TGTGCTAGTGGTAAATCGGGACATTTTACCTACGAGCAGTACTTC
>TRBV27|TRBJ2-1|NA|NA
CASAPWIGHNEQFF
TGTGCCAGCGCCCCGTGGATTGGCCACAATGAGCAGTTCTTC
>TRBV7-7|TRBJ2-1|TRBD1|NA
CASSAGTGFGEQFF
TGTGCTAGCAGCGCCGGGACAGGGTTTGGTGAGCAGTTCTTC
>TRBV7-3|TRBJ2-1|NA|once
CASSLLWSSYNEQFF
TGTGCCAGCAGCCTCCTATGGTCCTCCTACAATGAGCAGTTCTTC
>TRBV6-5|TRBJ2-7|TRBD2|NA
CASTALAGVRNEQYF
TGTGCCAGCACCGCACTAGCGGGAGTTAGGAACGAGCAGTACTTC
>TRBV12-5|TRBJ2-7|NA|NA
CASGPWALANSYEQYF
TGTGCTAGTGGTCCCTGGGCCCTAGCGAATAGCTACGAGCAGTACTTC
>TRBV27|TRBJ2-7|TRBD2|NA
CASGSGLEYEQYF
TGTGCCAGCGGGAGCGGACTAGAGTACGAGCAGTACTTC
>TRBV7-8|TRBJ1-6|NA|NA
CASSPDDLYSPLHF
TGTGCCAGCAGCCCGGACGACCTTTATTCACCCCTCCACTTT
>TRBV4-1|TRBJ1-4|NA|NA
CASSQVMEPTNEKLFF
TGCGCCAGCAGCCAAGTGATGGAGCCAACTAATGAAAAACTGTTTTTT
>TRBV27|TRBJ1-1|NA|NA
CASSLSVNTEAFF
TGTGCCAGCAGTTTATCCGTGAACACTGAAGCTTTCTTT
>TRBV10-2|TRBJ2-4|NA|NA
CASSGGTTAGGWYF
TGCGCCAGCAGTGGGGGGACCACAGCCGGGGGTTGGTACTTC
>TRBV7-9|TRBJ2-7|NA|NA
CASSLALEQYF
TGTGCCAGCAGCTTAGCACTAGAGCAGTACTTC
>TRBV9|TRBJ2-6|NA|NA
CASSVRYAHSGANVLTF
TGTGCCAGCAGCGTAAGGTACGCCCACTCTGGGGCCAACGTCCTGACTTTC
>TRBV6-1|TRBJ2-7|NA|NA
CASDGGPNEQYF
TGTGCCAGCGATGGGGGACCGAACGAGCAGTACTTC
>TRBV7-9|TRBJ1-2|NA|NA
CASSSGFFYGYTF
TGTGCCAGCAGCTCGGGATTTTTCTATGGCTACACCTTC